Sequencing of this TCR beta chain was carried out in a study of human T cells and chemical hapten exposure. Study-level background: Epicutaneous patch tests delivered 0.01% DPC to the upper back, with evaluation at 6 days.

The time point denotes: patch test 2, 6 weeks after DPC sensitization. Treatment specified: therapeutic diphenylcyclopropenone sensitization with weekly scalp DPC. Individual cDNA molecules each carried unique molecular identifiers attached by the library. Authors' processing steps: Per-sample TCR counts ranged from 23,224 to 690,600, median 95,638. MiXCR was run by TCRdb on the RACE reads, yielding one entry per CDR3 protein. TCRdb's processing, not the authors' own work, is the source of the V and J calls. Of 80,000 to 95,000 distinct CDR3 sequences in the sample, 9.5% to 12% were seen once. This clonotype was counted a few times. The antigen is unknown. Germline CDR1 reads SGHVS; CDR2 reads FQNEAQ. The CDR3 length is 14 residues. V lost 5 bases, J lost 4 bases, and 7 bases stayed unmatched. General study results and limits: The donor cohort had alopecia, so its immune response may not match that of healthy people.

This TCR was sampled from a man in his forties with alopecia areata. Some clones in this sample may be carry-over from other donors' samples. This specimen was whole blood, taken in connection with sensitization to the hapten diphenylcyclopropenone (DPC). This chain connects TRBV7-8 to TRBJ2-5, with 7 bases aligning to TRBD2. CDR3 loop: CASSPGRGGETQYF. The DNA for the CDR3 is TGTGCCAGCAGCCCAGGGAGGGGAGGAGAGACCCAGTACTTC.